A selection of T cell receptor beta chains follows, all from one sample in a study of neurological immune-mediated disorders. TCRdb reprocessed the 5' RACE reads via MiXCR and lists one record per CDR3 protein. The sample contains tens of thousands of distinct CDR3 sequences, under 13% of which appear only once. The specimen was PBMCs. The origin of the receptors is a man aged 35 to 55 in good health. CDR3s include the opening cysteine and the closing phenylalanine or tryptophan. Each record gives: D gene, V gene, J gene, clone size, CDR3 protein, CDR3 DNA. D genes are given only for firm matches. Clone size is given for some rows only: seen once, a few or many times, or a class if the clone is expanded.

D: -
V: TRBV6-5
J: TRBJ2-7
size: many
CDR3: CASALGVSYEQYF
DNA: TGTGCCAGCGCCTTGGGGGTTTCCTACGAGCAGTACTTC

D: TRBD2
V: TRBV5-1
J: TRBJ2-7
size: many
CDR3: CASSPGLAGPSYEQYF
DNA: TGCGCCAGCAGCCCCGGACTAGCGGGGCCCTCTTACGAGCAGTACTTC

D: TRBD2
V: TRBV7-3
J: TRBJ2-3
size: many
CDR3: CASSAGSGTYFGTDTQYF
DNA: TGTGCCAGCAGCGCTGGCAGCGGGACGTACTTTGGCACAGATACGCAGTATTTT

D: TRBD2
V: TRBV7-3
J: TRBJ2-5
size: many
CDR3: CASSPLAGEETQYF
DNA: TGTGCCAGCAGCCCACTAGCGGGGGAAGAGACCCAGTACTTC

D: -
V: TRBV3-1
J: TRBJ2-1
size: many
CDR3: CASSYSRDEQFF
DNA: TGTGCCAGCAGCTACTCCCGGGACGAGCAGTTCTTC

D: -
V: TRBV7-9
J: TRBJ1-2
size: few
CDR3: CASSLVNYGYTF
DNA: TGTGCCAGCAGCTTAGTGAACTATGGCTACACCTTC

D: -
V: TRBV29-1
J: TRBJ2-3
size: many
CDR3: CSVSSPSTDTQYF
DNA: TGCAGCGTCTCGAGTCCTAGCACAGATACGCAGTATTTT

D: TRBD1
V: TRBV6-6
J: TRBJ2-7
size: few
CDR3: CASSLRTGGSPYEQYF
DNA: TGTGCCAGCAGTCTGAGAACAGGGGGTTCCCCCTACGAGCAGTACTTC

D: -
V: TRBV7-9
J: TRBJ2-3
size: many
CDR3: CASSPQYGTQYF
DNA: TGTGCCAGCAGCCCCCAGTATGGGACGCAGTATTTT

D: TRBD1
V: TRBV5-1
J: TRBJ2-1
size: many
CDR3: CASSLGDREYDEQFF
DNA: TGCGCCAGCAGCTTAGGGGACAGGGAGTATGATGAGCAGTTCTTC

D: -
V: TRBV20-1
J: TRBJ2-7
size: many
CDR3: CSLLSEGGDYEQYF
DNA: TGCAGTCTCCTCTCGGAGGGCGGGGACTACGAGCAGTACTTC

D: -
V: TRBV3-1
J: TRBJ2-5
size: many
CDR3: CASRPGSQETQYF
DNA: TGTGCCAGCCGCCCGGGGAGTCAAGAGACCCAGTACTTC

D: -
V: TRBV4-2
J: TRBJ2-5
size: many
CDR3: CASSQDSETQYF
DNA: TGTGCCAGCAGCCAAGATTCGGAGACCCAGTACTTC

D: -
V: TRBV15
J: TRBJ2-7
size: many
CDR3: CATSRDTKGYEQYF
DNA: TGTGCCACCAGCAGAGATACGAAGGGCTACGAGCAGTACTTC

D: -
V: TRBV5-1
J: TRBJ2-5
size: medium-sized
CDR3: CASSLGLEETQYF
DNA: TGCGCCAGCAGCTTGGGACTAGAAGAGACCCAGTACTTC

D: -
V: TRBV7-2
J: TRBJ2-7
size: many
CDR3: CASSLALEDPYEQYF
DNA: TGTGCCAGCAGCTTAGCGTTGGAGGACCCCTACGAGCAGTACTTC

D: -
V: TRBV28
J: TRBJ1-2
size: -
CDR3: CASSTNRVKGTF
DNA: TGTGCCAGCAGCACCAACAGGGTAAAGGGCACCTTC

D: -
V: TRBV5-1
J: TRBJ1-4
size: many
CDR3: CASSSANGQLFF
DNA: TGCGCCAGCAGCTCGGCAAATGGGCAACTGTTTTTT

D: -
V: TRBV29-1
J: TRBJ1-2
size: many
CDR3: CSVGPRTDVYGYTF
DNA: TGCAGCGTTGGACCAAGGACGGACGTCTATGGCTACACCTTC

D: -
V: TRBV20-1
J: TRBJ1-2
size: many
CDR3: CSARTAYGYTF
DNA: TGCAGTGCTCGGACAGCTTATGGCTACACCTTC

D: TRBD2
V: TRBV5-1
J: TRBJ2-5
size: many
CDR3: CASSSGSLGGETQYF
DNA: TGCGCCAGCAGCTCCGGATCCCTCGGGGGGGAGACCCAGTACTTC

D: -
V: TRBV6-5
J: TRBJ2-7
size: many
CDR3: CASSLTVSYEQYF
DNA: TGTGCCAGCAGTTTGACAGTATCCTACGAGCAGTACTTC

D: -
V: TRBV10-3
J: TRBJ1-1
size: many
CDR3: CAISESEGSEAFF
DNA: TGTGCCATCAGTGAGTCGGAGGGTTCTGAAGCTTTCTTT

D: -
V: TRBV5-1
J: TRBJ2-5
size: many
CDR3: CASRGILSQQETQYF
DNA: TGCGCCAGCAGGGGTATTTTATCACAACAAGAGACCCAGTACTTC

D: TRBD2
V: TRBV11-2
J: TRBJ2-2
size: many
CDR3: CASSSTSGDTGELFF
DNA: TGTGCCAGCAGCTCGACTAGCGGAGACACCGGGGAGCTGTTTTTT

D: -
V: TRBV5-5
J: TRBJ1-2
size: many
CDR3: CASSPEGGRGGYTF
DNA: TGTGCCAGCAGCCCGGAGGGGGGGCGCGGGGGCTACACCTTC

D: TRBD2
V: TRBV11-2
J: TRBJ2-1
size: -
CDR3: CAGRAGGHSEHFF
DNA: TGTGCCGGGCGGGCGGGAGGCCATTCCGAGCATTTCTTC